Measured by frequency, the clone carrying this T cell receptor (beta chain) is medium-sized. The antigen remains undetermined. CDR3 length: 16 amino acids. The V gene's germline CDR1 is LGHDT and CDR2 YNNKEL (reference sequence). It was by 5' RACE with UMI labels that the TRB cDNA libraries were prepared. Using the 5' RACE reads, TCRdb records one entry per CDR3 protein without DNA. The sample table includes 4,500 to 6,000 distinct CDR3 sequences. This record belongs to a study of CXCR3-negative and CXCR3-positive naive CD8 T cells. Across the whole study: Sequencing yielded roughly 130 million TRB reads, roughly 1.5 +/- 0.3 million per library.

Study-level results: Researchers reported similar TRBV-TRBJ usage in naive CXCR3-negative and CXCR3-positive cells, though memory differed. A higher hydrophobicity marked the TRB CDR3s of CXCR3-positive naive cells versus CXCR3-negative naive cells.

The sequence was obtained from a human donor in good health. Some clones in this sample may be carry-over from other donors' samples. Sequenced: naive CXCR3+ CD8+ T cells from blood. Sample subset: CD45RO-CCR7+CD27+CD95- naive CD8+ T cells expressing CXCR3 (TNR3+). The chain links TRBV3-1 to TRBJ2-4; as DNA is missing, the TRBD2 call by TCRdb cannot be tested. The CDR3 here is CASSQGLALAKNIQYF.